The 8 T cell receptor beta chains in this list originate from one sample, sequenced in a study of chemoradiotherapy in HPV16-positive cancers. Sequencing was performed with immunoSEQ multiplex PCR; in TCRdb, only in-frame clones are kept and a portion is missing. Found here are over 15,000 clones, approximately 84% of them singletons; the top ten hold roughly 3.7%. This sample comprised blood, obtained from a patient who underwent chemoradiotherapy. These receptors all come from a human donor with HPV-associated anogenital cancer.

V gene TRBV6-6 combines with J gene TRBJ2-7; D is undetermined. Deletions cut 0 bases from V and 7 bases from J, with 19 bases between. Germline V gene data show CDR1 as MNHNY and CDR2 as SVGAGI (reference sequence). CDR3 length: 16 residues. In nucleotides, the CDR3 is TGTGCCAGCAGTTACTCGATCTCTCCTATTCCTAGGGAGCAGTACTTC. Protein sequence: CASSYSISPIPREQYF.

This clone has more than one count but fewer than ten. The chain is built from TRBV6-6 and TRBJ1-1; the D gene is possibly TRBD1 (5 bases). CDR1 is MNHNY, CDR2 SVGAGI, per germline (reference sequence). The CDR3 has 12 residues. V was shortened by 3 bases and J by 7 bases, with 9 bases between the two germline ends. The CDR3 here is CASSYWDGEAFF. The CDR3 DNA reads TGTGCCAGCAGTTATTGGGACGGTGAAGCTTTCTTT.

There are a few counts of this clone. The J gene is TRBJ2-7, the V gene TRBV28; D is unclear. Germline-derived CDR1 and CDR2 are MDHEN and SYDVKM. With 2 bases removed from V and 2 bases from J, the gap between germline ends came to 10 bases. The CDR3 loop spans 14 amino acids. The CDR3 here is CASSLLTSTYEQYF. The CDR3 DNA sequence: TGTGCCAGCAGTTTACTGACATCGACCTACGAGCAGTACTTC.

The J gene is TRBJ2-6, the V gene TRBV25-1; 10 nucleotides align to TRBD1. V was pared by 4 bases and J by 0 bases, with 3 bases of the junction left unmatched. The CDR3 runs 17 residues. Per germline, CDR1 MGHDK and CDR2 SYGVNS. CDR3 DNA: TGTGCCAGCAGTGGCGGACAGGGGGACTCTGGGGCCAACGTCCTGACTTTC. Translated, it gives CASSGGQGDSGANVLTF.

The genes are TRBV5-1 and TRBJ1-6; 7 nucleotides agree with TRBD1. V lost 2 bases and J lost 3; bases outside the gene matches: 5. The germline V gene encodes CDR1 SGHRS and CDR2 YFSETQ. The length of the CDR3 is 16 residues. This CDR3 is CASSLSTGFYNSPLHF. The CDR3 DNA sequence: TGCGCCAGCAGCTTATCGACAGGGTTCTATAATTCACCCCTCCACTTT. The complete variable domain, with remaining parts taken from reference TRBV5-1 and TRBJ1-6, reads KAGVTQTPRYLIKTRGQQVTLSCSPISGHRSVSWYQQTPGQGLQFLFEYFSETQRNKGNFPGRFSGRQFSNSRSEMNVSTLELGDSALYLCASSLSTGFYNSPLHFGNGTRLTVT.

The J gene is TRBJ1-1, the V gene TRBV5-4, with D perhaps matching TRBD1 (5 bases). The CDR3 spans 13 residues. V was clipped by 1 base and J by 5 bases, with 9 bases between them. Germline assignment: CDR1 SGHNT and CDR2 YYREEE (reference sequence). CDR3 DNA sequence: TGTGCCAGCAGCTTGTGGGGACTTACTGAAGCTTTCTTT. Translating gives CASSLWGLTEAFF. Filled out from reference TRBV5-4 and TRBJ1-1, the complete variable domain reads ETGVTQSPTHLIKTRGQQVTLRCSSQSGHNTVSWYQQALGQGPQFIFQYYREEENGRGNFPPRFSGLQFPNYSSELNVNALELDDSALYLCASSLWGLTEAFFGQGTRLTVV.

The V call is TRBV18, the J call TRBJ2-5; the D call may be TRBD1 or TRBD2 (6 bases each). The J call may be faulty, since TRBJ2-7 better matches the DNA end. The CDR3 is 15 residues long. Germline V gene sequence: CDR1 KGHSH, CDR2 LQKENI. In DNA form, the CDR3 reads TGTGCCAGCTCACCTCGGGGGCACAACACCTACGAGCAGTACTTC. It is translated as CASSPRGHNTYEQYF.

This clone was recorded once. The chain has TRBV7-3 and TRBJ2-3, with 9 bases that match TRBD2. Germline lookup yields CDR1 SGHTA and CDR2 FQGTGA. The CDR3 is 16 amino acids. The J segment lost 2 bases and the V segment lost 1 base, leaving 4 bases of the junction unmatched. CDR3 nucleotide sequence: TGTGCCAGCAGCTTAATAGCGGGGGTCCCCACAGATACGCAGTATTTT. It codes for CASSLIAGVPTDTQYF.